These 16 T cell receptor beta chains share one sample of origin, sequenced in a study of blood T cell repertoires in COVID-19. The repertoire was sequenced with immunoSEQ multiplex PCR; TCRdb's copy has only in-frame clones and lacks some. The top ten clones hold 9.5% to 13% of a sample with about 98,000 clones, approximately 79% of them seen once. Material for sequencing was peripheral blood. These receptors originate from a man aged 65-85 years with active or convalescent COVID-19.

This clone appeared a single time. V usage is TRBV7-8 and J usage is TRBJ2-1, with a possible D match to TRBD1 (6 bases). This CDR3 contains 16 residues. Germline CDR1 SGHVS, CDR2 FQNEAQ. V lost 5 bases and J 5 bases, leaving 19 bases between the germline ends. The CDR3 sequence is CASSPPAPGQHNEQFF. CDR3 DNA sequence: TGTGCCAGCAGCCCTCCCGCACCGGGACAACACAATGAGCAGTTCTTC. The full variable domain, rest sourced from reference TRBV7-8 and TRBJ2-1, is GAGVSQSPRYKVAKRGQDVALRCDPISGHVSLFWYQQALGQGPEFLTYFQNEAQLDKSGLPSDRFFAERPEGSVSTLKIQRTQQEDSAVYLCASSPPAPGQHNEQFFGPGTRLTVL.

The CDR3 DNA reads TGTGCCAGCAGCTCTTCTAGCACAGATACGCAGTATTTT. Translating it yields CASSSSSTDTQYF. V and J are TRBV5-4 and TRBJ2-3; D gene ambiguous. In germline, CDR1 is SGHNT, CDR2 YYREEE (reference sequence). This CDR3 is 13 amino acids long. Trimming pared 3 bases from V and 0 bases from J, leaving 5 bases between. The whole variable domain, remainder taken from reference TRBV5-4 and TRBJ2-3, is ETGVTQSPTHLIKTRGQQVTLRCSSQSGHNTVSWYQQALGQGPQFIFQYYREEENGRGNFPPRFSGLQFPNYSSELNVNALELDDSALYLCASSSSSTDTQYFGPGTRLTVL.

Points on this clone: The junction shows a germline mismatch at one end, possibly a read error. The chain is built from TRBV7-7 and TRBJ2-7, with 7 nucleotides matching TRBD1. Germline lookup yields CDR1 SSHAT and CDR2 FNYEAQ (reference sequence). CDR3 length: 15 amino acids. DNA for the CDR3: TGTGCTAGCAGCCCCAACACGGGACAGTGGGCCGAGCAGTACTTC. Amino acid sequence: CASSPNTGQWAEQYF.

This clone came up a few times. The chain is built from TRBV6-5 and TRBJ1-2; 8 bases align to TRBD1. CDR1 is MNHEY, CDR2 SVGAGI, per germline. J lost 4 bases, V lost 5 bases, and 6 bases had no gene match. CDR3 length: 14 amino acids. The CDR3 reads CASSRRQGTYGYTF. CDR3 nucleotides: TGTGCCAGCAGTAGGCGACAGGGGACCTATGGCTACACCTTC.

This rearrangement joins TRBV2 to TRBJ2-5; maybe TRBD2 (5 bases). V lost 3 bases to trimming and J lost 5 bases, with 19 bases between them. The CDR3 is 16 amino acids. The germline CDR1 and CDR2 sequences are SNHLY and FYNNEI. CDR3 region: CASSDAWRSNGETQYF. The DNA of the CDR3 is TGTGCCAGCAGTGACGCTTGGAGGTCAAATGGGGAGACCCAGTACTTC.

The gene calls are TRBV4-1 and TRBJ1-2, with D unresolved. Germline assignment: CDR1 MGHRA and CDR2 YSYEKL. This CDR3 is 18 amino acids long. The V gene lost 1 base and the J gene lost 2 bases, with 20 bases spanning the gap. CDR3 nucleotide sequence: TGCGCCAGCAGCCAAGGGCGCCCTTGGAGATCTGCGAACTATGGCTACACCTTC. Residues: CASSQGRPWRSANYGYTF.

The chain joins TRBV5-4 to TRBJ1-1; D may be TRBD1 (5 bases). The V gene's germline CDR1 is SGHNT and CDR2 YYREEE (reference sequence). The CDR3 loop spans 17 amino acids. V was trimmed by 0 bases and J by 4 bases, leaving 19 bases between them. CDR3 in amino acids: CASSLGPGSRGGTEAFF. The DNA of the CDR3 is TGTGCCAGCAGCTTGGGACCAGGCAGTCGGGGGGGCACTGAAGCTTTCTTT.

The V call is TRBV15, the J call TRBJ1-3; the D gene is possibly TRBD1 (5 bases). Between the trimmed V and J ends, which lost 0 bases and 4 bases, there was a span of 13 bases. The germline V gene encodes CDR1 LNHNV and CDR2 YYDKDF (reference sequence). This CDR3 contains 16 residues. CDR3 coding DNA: TGTGCCACCAGCAGAGATTACCAGGGTAGAGGAAACACCATATATTTT. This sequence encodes CATSRDYQGRGNTIYF.

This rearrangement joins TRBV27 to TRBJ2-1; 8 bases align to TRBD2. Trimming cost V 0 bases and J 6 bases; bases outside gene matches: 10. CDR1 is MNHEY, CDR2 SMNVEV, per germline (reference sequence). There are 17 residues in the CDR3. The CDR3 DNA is TGTGCCAGCAGTTTATCGGCTTCGGGACTAGTAATCAATGAGCAGTTCTTC. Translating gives CASSLSASGLVINEQFF.

The CDR3 nucleotides read TGTGCCAGCAGCTATGCCCTAGGAAGAGGCACAGATACGCAGTATTTT. Residues: CASSYALGRGTDTQYF. This chain uses TRBV7-9 with TRBJ2-3; D not resolved. Trimming took off 4 bases at V and 1 base at J, with 15 bases between the two ends. The V gene's germline CDR1 is SEHNR and CDR2 FQNEAQ (reference sequence). This CDR3 has 16 amino acids.

The CDR3 reads CASGLGLGGYGYTF. The CDR3 DNA is TGTGCTAGTGGTTTGGGATTGGGAGGCTATGGCTACACCTTC. The V call is TRBV12-5, the J call TRBJ1-2, with no clear D. Trimming stripped 1 base from V and 4 bases from J, with 10 bases between. Germline loops: CDR1 LGHNT, CDR2 FRNRAP. The CDR3 is 14 amino acids.

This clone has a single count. CDR3 nucleotide sequence: TGTGCCAGTACCCCACATCTGAACACTGAAGCTTTCTTT. It translates to CASTPHLNTEAFF. V and J are TRBV19 and TRBJ1-1; D is ambiguous. V was shortened by 7 bases and J by 0 bases, with 9 bases between the two germline ends. The CDR3 has 13 residues. Germline V CDR1 and CDR2: LNHDA, SQIVND (reference sequence).

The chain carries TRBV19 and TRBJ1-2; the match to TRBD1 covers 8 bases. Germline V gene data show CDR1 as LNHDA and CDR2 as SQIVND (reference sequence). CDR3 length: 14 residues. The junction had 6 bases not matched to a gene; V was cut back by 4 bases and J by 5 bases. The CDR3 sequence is CASSTGTGAYGYTF. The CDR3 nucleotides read TGTGCCAGTAGTACGGGGACAGGAGCATATGGCTACACCTTC. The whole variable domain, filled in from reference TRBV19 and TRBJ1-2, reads DGGITQSPKYLFRKEGQNVTLSCEQNLNHDAMYWYRQDPGQGLRLIYYSQIVNDFQKGDIAEGYSVSREKKESFPLTVTSAQKNPTAFYLCASSTGTGAYGYTFGSGTRLTVV.

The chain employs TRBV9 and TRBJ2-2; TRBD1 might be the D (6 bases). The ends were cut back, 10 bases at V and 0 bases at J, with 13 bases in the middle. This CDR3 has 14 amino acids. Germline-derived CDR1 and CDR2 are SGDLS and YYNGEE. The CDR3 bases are TGTGCCGGTTCACAGGGCGCGAACACCGGGGAGCTGTTTTTT. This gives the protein CAGSQGANTGELFF.

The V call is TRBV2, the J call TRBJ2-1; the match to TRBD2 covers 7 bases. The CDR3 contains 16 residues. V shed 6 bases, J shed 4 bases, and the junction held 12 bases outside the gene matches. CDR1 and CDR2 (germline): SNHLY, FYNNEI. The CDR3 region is CASRAGNPGGYNEQFF. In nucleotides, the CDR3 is TGTGCCAGCAGAGCAGGGAACCCCGGGGGGTACAATGAGCAGTTCTTC.

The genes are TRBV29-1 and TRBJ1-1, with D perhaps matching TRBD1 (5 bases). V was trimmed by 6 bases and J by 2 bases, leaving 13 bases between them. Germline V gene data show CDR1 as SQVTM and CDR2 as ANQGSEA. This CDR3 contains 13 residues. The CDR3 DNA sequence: TGCAGCGTAAAAGACAGAACAAACACTGAAGCTTTCTTT. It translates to CSVKDRTNTEAFF.